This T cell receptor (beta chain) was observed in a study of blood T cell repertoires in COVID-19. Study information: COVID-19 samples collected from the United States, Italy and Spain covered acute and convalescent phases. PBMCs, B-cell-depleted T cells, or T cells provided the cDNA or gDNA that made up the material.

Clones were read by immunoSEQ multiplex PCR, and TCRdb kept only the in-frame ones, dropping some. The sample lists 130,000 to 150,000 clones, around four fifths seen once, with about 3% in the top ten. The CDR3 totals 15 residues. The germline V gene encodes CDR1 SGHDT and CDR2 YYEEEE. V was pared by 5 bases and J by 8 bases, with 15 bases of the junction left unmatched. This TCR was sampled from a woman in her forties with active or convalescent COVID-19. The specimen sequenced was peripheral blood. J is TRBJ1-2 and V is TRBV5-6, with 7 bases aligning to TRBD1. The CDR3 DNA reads TGTGCCAGCAGTCCAATTCCACAGGGGACGGAGGGCTACACCTTC. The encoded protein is CASSPIPQGTEGYTF.